The rows below give T cell receptor beta chains drawn from one sample of a study of cytomegalovirus exposure and HLA in healthy donors. Method: immunoSEQ multiplex PCR; TCRdb's copy keeps in-frame clones and lacks some. The table has about 120,000 clones, 65% to 85% seen once. The sequenced material came from PBMCs. These receptors originate from a woman between 40 and 55 years old in good health and CMV-seropositive. Each CDR3 is given with its conserved first and last residue. A D gene is named only where the DNA matches it firmly. Only part of the rows carry a size: once, few, many, or a class if the clone is expanded.

abundance,j_gene,v_gene,d_gene,CDR3aa,CDR3nt
NA,TRBJ1-2,TRBV20-1,NA,CSARGAGGYTF,TGCAGTGCTAGGGGGGCCGGGGGCTACACCTTC
NA,TRBJ2-7,TRBV14,NA,CASSEEAQSYEQYF,TGTGCCAGCAGCGAGGAGGCACAATCCTACGAGCAGTACTTC
few,TRBJ2-2,TRBV10-3,NA,CAIRAHTGELFF,TGTGCCATCAGGGCCCACACCGGGGAGCTGTTTTTT
medium-sized,TRBJ2-1,TRBV5-6,TRBD1,CASSLGDRAYNEQFF,TGTGCCAGCAGCTTGGGGGACAGGGCCTACAATGAGCAGTTCTTC
NA,TRBJ2-7,TRBV6-1,TRBD1,CASSEWSGGSYEQYF,TGTGCCAGCAGTGAATGGTCAGGGGGATCCTACGAGCAGTACTTC
NA,TRBJ2-7,TRBV28,NA,CASSASGLSYEQYF,TGTGCCAGCAGCGCTAGTGGGTTGTCCTACGAGCAGTACTTC
NA,TRBJ2-7,TRBV6-5,NA,CASSYGDTSYEQYF,TGTGCCAGCAGTTACGGGGACACCTCCTACGAGCAGTACTTC
few,TRBJ2-3,TRBV7-9,NA,CASSLDPNTDTQYF,TGTGCCAGCAGCTTAGATCCCAACACAGATACGCAGTATTTT
few,TRBJ2-3,TRBV5-8,NA,CASSYPGLTDTQYF,TGTGCCAGCAGCTACCCGGGACTTACAGATACGCAGTATTTT
NA,TRBJ1-2,TRBV7-9,TRBD1,CASNRWDRDYGYTF,TGTGCCAGCAATAGATGGGACAGGGACTATGGCTACACCTTC
NA,TRBJ1-1,TRBV4-1,TRBD1,CASSPAQGATNTEAFF,TGCGCCAGCAGCCCCGCCCAGGGGGCGACGAACACTGAAGCTTTCTTT
NA,TRBJ1-1,TRBV19,TRBD1,CASSIVPPGQGAFF,TGTGCCAGTAGTATAGTCCCCCCTGGACAGGGGGCTTTCTTT
NA,TRBJ2-3,TRBV28,TRBD1,CASSPIMTGSPDTQYF,TGTGCCAGCAGCCCCATCATGACAGGGTCCCCAGATACGCAGTATTTT
NA,TRBJ2-3,TRBV7-3,NA,CASSLFGGGVGTQYF,TGTGCCAGCAGCTTGTTCGGCGGAGGGGTAGGTACGCAGTATTTT
once,TRBJ2-2,TRBV7-2,NA,CASSTRQAGELFF,TGTGCCAGCAGCACCCGCCAGGCCGGGGAGCTGTTTTTT
NA,TRBJ2-7,TRBV9,TRBD1,CASSVGTGEEEQYF,TGTGCCAGCAGCGTAGGGACAGGGGAAGAAGAGCAGTACTTC
NA,TRBJ2-1,TRBV7-6,NA,CASSLAGPSQSFYNEQFF,TGTGCCAGCAGCTTGGCAGGCCCTTCCCAGTCTTTCTACAATGAGCAGTTCTTC
NA,TRBJ1-1,TRBV28,NA,CASSLGGRLNTEAFF,TGTGCCAGCAGTTTAGGGGGCAGACTGAACACTGAAGCTTTCTTT
NA,TRBJ1-1,TRBV7-2,TRBD1,CASSKGTGEWTEAFF,TGTGCCAGCAGCAAAGGGACAGGCGAATGGACTGAAGCTTTCTTT
NA,TRBJ2-1,TRBV25-1,NA,CASSESRSGVYNEQFF,TGTGCCAGCAGTGAATCAAGGTCCGGGGTTTACAATGAGCAGTTCTTC
NA,TRBJ1-1,TRBV2,NA,CASRSPPDGERNTEAFF,TGTGCCAGCAGGAGTCCTCCGGATGGAGAAAGGAACACTGAAGCTTTCTTT
NA,TRBJ1-5,TRBV28,NA,CASSLWGGLRNQPQHF,TGTGCCAGCAGTTTATGGGGGGGTCTAAGGAATCAGCCCCAGCATTTT
NA,TRBJ2-7,TRBV6-5,TRBD1,CASSFKTQGTTGEQYF,TGTGCCAGCAGTTTTAAGACACAGGGGACGACTGGCGAGCAGTACTTC
NA,TRBJ2-4,TRBV15,TRBD1,CATSTGQGGNIQYF,TGTGCCACCAGCACCGGACAGGGCGGAAACATTCAGTACTTC
NA,TRBJ2-3,TRBV6-4,NA,CASSREQGSTDTQYF,TGTGCCAGCAGCAGAGAACAGGGTAGCACAGATACGCAGTATTTT
NA,TRBJ1-1,TRBV19,NA,CASTPGRYAFF,TGTGCCAGTACTCCCGGGAGGTATGCTTTCTTT
NA,TRBJ2-7,TRBV27,TRBD1,CASSFGQGVSYEQYF,TGTGCCAGCAGTTTCGGACAGGGGGTCTCCTACGAGCAGTACTTC
NA,TRBJ2-1,TRBV5-6,TRBD2,CASSFKREVRWYEQFF,TGTGCCAGCAGCTTCAAGCGGGAAGTGAGGTGGTATGAGCAGTTCTTC
once,TRBJ1-4,TRBV25-1,NA,CASRVTGATNEKLFF,TGTGCCAGCAGGGTTACAGGCGCAACTAATGAAAAACTGTTTTTT
NA,TRBJ2-1,TRBV4-2,TRBD1,CASSQVFWGQGADEQFF,TGTGCCAGCAGCCAAGTGTTTTGGGGACAGGGGGCCGATGAGCAGTTCTTC
NA,TRBJ2-5,TRBV6-5,NA,CASSYGGASPVETQYF,TGTGCCAGCAGTTACGGGGGGGCATCCCCCGTAGAGACCCAGTACTTC
NA,TRBJ1-1,TRBV6-4,TRBD1,CASSAIGGKEAFF,TGTGCCAGCAGTGCGATAGGGGGCAAAGAAGCTTTCTTT
NA,TRBJ1-6,TRBV5-1,NA,CASSLAVGSGSPLHF,TGCGCCAGCAGCTTGGCGGTCGGGTCCGGTTCACCCCTCCACTTT
NA,TRBJ2-7,TRBV6-5,TRBD1,CASSFDRESYEQYF,TGTGCCAGCAGTTTCGACAGGGAATCCTACGAGCAGTACTTC
few,TRBJ1-5,TRBV27,NA,CASSFTGNQPQHF,TGTGCCAGCAGCTTTACTGGCAATCAGCCCCAGCATTTT
NA,TRBJ2-5,TRBV5-1,TRBD1,CASSPTHPGQGRGTQYF,TGCGCCAGCAGCCCTACTCACCCGGGACAGGGCCGAGGGACCCAGTACTTC
few,TRBJ2-1,TRBV4-2,TRBD2,CASSPGLADYNEQFF,TGTGCCAGCAGCCCGGGACTAGCAGACTACAATGAGCAGTTCTTC
NA,TRBJ1-1,TRBV30,NA,CAWTTGRGTEAFF,TGTGCCTGGACCACAGGCCGAGGCACTGAAGCTTTCTTT
NA,TRBJ1-2,TRBV30,TRBD1,CAWSVTGDYGYTF,TGTGCCTGGAGTGTAACAGGGGACTATGGCTACACCTTC
NA,TRBJ2-3,TRBV7-2,TRBD2,CASSLGLAGTDTQYF,TGTGCCAGCAGCTTAGGACTAGCTGGCACAGATACGCAGTATTTT
NA,TRBJ1-5,TRBV2,NA,CASLGAGAFANQPQHF,TGTGCCAGCTTAGGGGCGGGGGCTTTTGCCAATCAGCCCCAGCATTTT
NA,TRBJ2-5,TRBV4-1,TRBD1,CASSAERSRGRETQYF,TGCGCCAGCAGCGCCGAACGTAGTAGGGGGCGCGAGACCCAGTACTTC
NA,TRBJ2-7,TRBV11-2,NA,CASSLGIRDEQYF,TGTGCCAGCAGCTTAGGAATTCGGGACGAGCAGTACTTC
NA,TRBJ2-1,TRBV1,NA,CRGLEGDEQFF,TGCAGGGGGCTGGAAGGTGATGAGCAGTTCTTC
NA,TRBJ2-7,TRBV9,NA,CASSSGTDKDEQYF,TGTGCCAGCAGCTCCGGGACTGACAAGGACGAGCAGTACTTC
few,TRBJ2-7,TRBV30,NA,CAWTQTGTLSYEQYF,TGTGCCTGGACCCAAACCGGGACATTGTCCTACGAGCAGTACTTC
NA,TRBJ2-7,TRBV6-5,NA,CASSPDRPTYEQYF,TGTGCCAGCAGTCCCGACAGGCCTACCTACGAGCAGTACTTC
NA,TRBJ1-5,TRBV30,TRBD1,CAWSETGQHNQPQHF,TGTGCCTGGAGTGAAACGGGACAGCACAATCAGCCCCAGCATTTT
NA,TRBJ1-2,TRBV7-3,NA,CASSPQAGVPNYGYTF,TGTGCCAGCAGCCCACAGGCAGGGGTTCCCAACTATGGCTACACCTTC
NA,TRBJ1-1,TRBV27,NA,CASSSISEATEAFF,TGTGCCAGCAGTTCAATTTCTGAGGCCACTGAAGCTTTCTTT
NA,TRBJ1-2,TRBV19,TRBD1,CASGDRGSWYGYTF,TGTGCCAGCGGGGACAGGGGGAGTTGGTATGGCTACACCTTC
NA,TRBJ2-7,TRBV6-5,TRBD2,CASSPGTSSYEQYF,TGTGCCAGCAGTCCCGGGACTAGTTCCTACGAGCAGTACTTC
NA,TRBJ2-5,TRBV5-4,TRBD2,CASSSEQSSGRFGVQETQYF,TGTGCCAGCAGCTCCGAACAGAGTAGCGGGAGATTTGGGGTCCAAGAGACCCAGTACTTC
NA,TRBJ1-1,TRBV7-2,NA,CASSRQINTEAFF,TGTGCCAGCAGCCGACAGATTAACACTGAAGCTTTCTTT
once,TRBJ1-5,TRBV6-1,NA,CASSGMSSNQPQHF,TGTGCCAGCAGTGGTATGTCGAGCAATCAGCCCCAGCATTTT
NA,TRBJ2-3,TRBV28,NA,CASSEPERTGDTQYF,TGTGCCAGCAGTGAGCCAGAGCGAACCGGGGATACGCAGTATTTT
NA,TRBJ2-6,TRBV29-1,NA,CSVEIGGSGANVLTF,TGCAGCGTTGAGATAGGGGGTTCTGGGGCCAACGTCCTGACTTTC